The 19 T cell receptor beta chains listed next were all sequenced from one sample in a study of blood T cell repertoires in COVID-19 (dated by TCRdb to about 2020). Library construction relied on the immunoSEQ multiplex PCR assay. Imported from immuneACCESS, the table was reduced by TCRdb to in-frame sequences with V and J called. These copies leave out some clones; in studies compared against another copy, an unresolved V gene accounts for under half, and the cause of the remainder is not known. This sample has tens of thousands of clones in its table, and roughly 84% of those were observed once. The ten largest clones take up roughly three fifths of the sample. Sequencing input: peripheral blood. These receptors were taken from a man in his sixties or seventies with acute or convalescent COVID-19.

The genes are TRBV4-3 and TRBJ1-5; D call uncertain. Germline CDR1 reads LGHNA; CDR2 reads YSLEER. CDR3 length equals 17 residues. Deletions cut 0 bases from V and 3 bases from J, with 15 bases between. Here the CDR3 DNA reads TGCGCCAGCAGCCAAGACGTCCGGGGAGAAGACAATCAGCCCCAGCATTTT. It specifies CASSQDVRGEDNQPQHF.

This clone was picked up a small number of times. The rearrangement joins TRBV28 to TRBJ1-5; D remains unclear. The germline gives CDR1 MDHEN, CDR2 SYDVKM. Deletions cut 4 bases from V and 7 bases from J, with 11 bases between. This CDR3 has 13 residues. CDR3 DNA sequence: TGTGCCAGCAGTTCGACGGTGCGGCAGCCCCAGCATTTT. This gives the protein CASSSTVRQPQHF. Together with reference TRBV28 and TRBJ1-5, the CDR3 gives the full variable domain: DVKVTQSSRYLVKRTGEKVFLECVQDMDHENMFWYRQDPGLGLRLIYFSYDVKMKEKGDIPEGYSVSREKKERFSLILESASTNQTSMYLCASSSTVRQPQHFGDGTRLSIL.

The V and J genes are TRBV7-2 and TRBJ1-1; D is perhaps TRBD1 (5 bases). V shed 5 bases and J shed 9 bases, with 13 bases lying between them. CDR1 and CDR2 from the germline V gene are SGHTA and FQGNSA. The CDR3 is made up of 12 amino acids. In nucleotides, the CDR3 is TGTGCCAGCAGCCCCGACAGATCAAAAGCTTTCTTT. This translates into CASSPDRSKAFF.

This chain joins TRBV4-2 and TRBJ2-3, with D uncertain. Trimming left V 4 bases short and J 2 bases short, with 13 bases between. This CDR3 region has 15 residues. Germline CDR1 reads LGHNA; CDR2 reads YNFKEQ. The CDR3: CASSPIPVNTDTQYF. In nucleotides, the CDR3 is TGTGCCAGCAGCCCCATCCCAGTTAACACAGATACGCAGTATTTT.

The sample holds a few counts of this clone. The rearrangement links TRBV4-3 to TRBJ1-2, with no clear D. The length of the CDR3 is 14 residues. CDR1 is LGHNA and CDR2 is YSLEER in the germline V gene. With 1 base removed from V and 3 bases from J, the gap between germline ends came to 9 bases. CDR3 region: CASSQGSKHYGYTF. CDR3 in DNA: TGCGCCAGCAGCCAAGGGAGCAAGCACTATGGCTACACCTTC.

This clone was seen a single time. The junction and the germline gene differ at one end; a read error may be behind it. The rearrangement uses TRBV5-1 and TRBJ2-7; perhaps TRBD2 as D (6 bases). The CDR3 is 13 amino acids. The germline V gene has CDR1 SGHRS and CDR2 YFSETQ. CDR3 loop: CASSLAGSEGQYF. In DNA form, the CDR3 reads TGCGCCAGCAGTTTGGCGGGGTCCGAGGGGCAGTACTTC.

V and J are TRBV4-3 and TRBJ2-3; TRBD2 matches at 8 bases. Germline V gives CDR1 LGHNA, CDR2 YSLEER. J gave up 4 bases and V 1 base, and 7 bases lay outside the gene matches. CDR3 length: 16 amino acids. The CDR3: CASSQGPAGASDTQYF. CDR3 DNA: TGCGCCAGCAGCCAAGGGCCAGCGGGGGCTTCAGATACGCAGTATTTT.

This chain uses TRBV3-1 (or the pseudogene TRBV3-2) with TRBJ1-6; D not resolved. Germline loops: CDR1 LGHDT, CDR2 YNNKEL (reference sequence). The CDR3 runs to 13 residues. V dropped 0 bases and J dropped 7 bases, with 4 bases sitting between them. The CDR3 bases are TGTGCCAGCAGCCAAGATACAAATTCACCCCTCCACTTT. Protein sequence: CASSQDTNSPLHF.

The chain uses TRBV4-2 and TRBJ2-1, with D uncertain. Germline CDR1 and CDR2: LGHNA and YNFKEQ. CDR3 length: 16 residues. Trimming cost V 0 bases and J 6 bases, with 15 bases left between them. The CDR3 loop is CASSQESARLSNEQFF. Here the CDR3 DNA reads TGTGCCAGCAGCCAAGAATCGGCGAGGCTTTCCAATGAGCAGTTCTTC.

This clone was detected only a few times. This chain joins TRBV4-1 and TRBJ2-2; D may be TRBD1 (5 bases). Trimming stripped 3 bases from V and 5 bases from J, with 16 bases between. The CDR3 loop spans 16 amino acids. CDR1 and CDR2 (germline): MGHRA, YSYEKL. CDR3 protein: CASSQAQGIWTGELFF. DNA of the CDR3: TGCGCCAGCAGCCAGGCCCAGGGAATTTGGACCGGGGAGCTGTTTTTT.

This chain uses TRBV29-1 with TRBJ2-7; weak D call: TRBD1 (5 bases). The germline gives CDR1 SQVTM, CDR2 ANQGSEA. V lost 3 bases to trimming and J lost 6 bases, with 15 bases between them. The CDR3 length is 13 residues. The CDR3 loop is CSVELAQVPEQYF. The CDR3 bases are TGCAGCGTTGAGTTAGCACAGGTTCCCGAGCAGTACTTC.

In this sample, this clone turned up once. This CDR3 reads CASSERRGGTDTQYF. DNA of the CDR3: TGTGCCAGCAGTGAAAGGCGGGGGGGCACAGATACGCAGTATTTT. J is TRBJ2-3 and V is TRBV2; 8 positions agree with TRBD2. The V segment lost 2 bases and the J segment 1 base; nucleotides outside the gene matches: 2. The germline CDR1 and CDR2 sequences are SNHLY and FYNNEI. The CDR3 is 15 residues long.

The chain recombines TRBV7-3 with TRBJ1-4, with 9 bases that match TRBD1. Trimming took 5 bases from V and 8 from J; bases not matched to a gene: 9. Looked up from germline, CDR1 is SGHTA and CDR2 is FQGTGA. The CDR3 runs to 15 residues. CDR3 nucleotides: TGTGCCAGCAGCGCTACAGGGGGCGCAGAAGAAAAACTGTTTTTT. It is translated as CASSATGGAEEKLFF.

V is TRBV29-1 and J is TRBJ1-1, with TRBD1 identical over 11 bases. Trimming took 6 bases from V and 11 from J; bases not matched to a gene: 11. CDR1 and CDR2 from the germline V gene are SQVTM and ANQGSEA. The length of the CDR3 is 13 residues. The DNA for the CDR3 is TGCAGCGTAGGACAGGGGGCGCGCGCGGGGGCTTTCTTT. Protein: CSVGQGARAGAFF.

The V call is TRBV21-1, the J call TRBJ2-7; TRBD2 is the table's D call and was not checked against the DNA. TRBV21-1 is designated a pseudogene. The CDR3 is 14 amino acids. CDR3 protein: CASSKEVGLREQYF. As DNA, the CDR3 is TGTGCCAGCAGCAAAGAAGTCGGACTGAGGGAGCAGTACTTC.

The gene calls are TRBV10-3 and TRBJ2-2; 12 bases map to TRBD2. The germline V gene encodes CDR1 ENHRY and CDR2 SYGVKD. Losses at the gene ends were 0 bases for V and 5 bases for J; bases not matched to a gene: 1. The CDR3 contains 16 residues. CDR3 DNA: TGTGCCATCAGTGAGTCCGGACTAGCGGGAACCGGGGAGCTGTTTTTT. Protein: CAISESGLAGTGELFF.

This chain connects TRBV5-1 to TRBJ1-2; 10 bases are shared with TRBD1. The CDR3 is 13 amino acids. V was pared by 4 bases and J by 7 bases, with 4 bases of the junction left unmatched. CDR1 and CDR2 (germline): SGHRS, YFSETQ. This CDR3 reads CASSLRTGGGYTF. The CDR3 DNA reads TGCGCCAGCAGCCTAAGGACAGGGGGTGGCTACACCTTC.

The chain links TRBV27 to TRBJ1-2, with 10 bases identical to TRBD1. Trimming took 1 base from V and 7 from J; bases not matched to a gene: 3. From germline, CDR1 is MNHEY and CDR2 SMNVEV (reference sequence). This CDR3 region has 14 residues. CDR3 amino acids: CASSLWGQGTGYTF. The CDR3 DNA is TGTGCCAGCAGTTTATGGGGACAGGGGACTGGCTACACCTTC.

CDR3 region: CASRKSETYEQYF. The CDR3, as DNA: TGTGCCAGCCGTAAGAGTGAAACCTACGAGCAGTACTTC. This sequence joins TRBV3-1 (or the pseudogene TRBV3-2) and TRBJ2-7; D ambiguous. V was trimmed by 8 bases and J by 2 bases, leaving 13 bases between them. Looked up from germline, CDR1 is LGHDT and CDR2 is YNNKEL (reference sequence). The CDR3 runs 13 residues.